These T cell receptor beta chains were read from a single sample in a study of vaccination effects on CD4 cells after COVID-19. Sequencing was performed with immunoSEQ multiplex PCR; in TCRdb, only in-frame clones are kept and a portion is missing. The sample includes more than 35,000 clones, about 73% of them seen just once. Their target antigens are unknown. The material sequenced was CD4+ T cells from PBMCs cultured with HCoV-NL63 spike peptides, taken before COVID-19 vaccination. These receptors were taken from a human donor who had a prior SARS-CoV-2 infection. Both conserved end residues are part of each CDR3. The D gene is left open where the match is weak. Part of the rows lack a size; the others show once, few, many or a class for expanded clones.

v_gene	abundance	d_gene	j_gene	CDR3nt	CDR3aa
TRBV9	-	-	TRBJ2-5	TGTGCCAGCAGCGATAGGGGATGGGGAGAGACCCAGTACTTC	CASSDRGWGETQYF
TRBV9	-	-	TRBJ1-6	TGTGCCAGCAGCGCATATTTAGGGGATTCACCCCTCCACTTT	CASSAYLGDSPLHF
TRBV30	medium-sized	-	TRBJ1-2	TGTGCCTGGAGTGTGGGTCCTTTTAGGGCGGCTAACTATGGCTACACCTTC	CAWSVGPFRAANYGYTF
TRBV5-4	-	TRBD2	TRBJ2-3	TGTGCCAGCAGCTTGGCTGCTAGCGGTTTAAATTTT	CASSLAASGLNF
TRBV6-5	few	-	TRBJ1-1	TGTGCCAGCAGAGAGGGGCTTTACACTGAAGCTTTCTTT	CASREGLYTEAFF
TRBV30	-	TRBD1	TRBJ2-5	TGTGCCTGGAGTGACCTATCCCGGACAGGGTTCCAAGAGACCCAGTACTTC	CAWSDLSRTGFQETQYF
TRBV29-1	-	-	TRBJ2-5	TGCAGCGTTGAGACAAGTGAGGAGACCCAGTACTTC	CSVETSEETQYF
TRBV9	once	-	TRBJ2-5	TGTGCCAGCAGCATCTCCCCCGGCAGCCAAGAGACCCAGTACTTC	CASSISPGSQETQYF
TRBV30	medium-sized	-	TRBJ2-7	TGTGCATCCCAATCGGGCGGCTACGAGCAGTACTTC	CASQSGGYEQYF
TRBV3-1/TRBV3-2	-	-	TRBJ1-2	TGTGCCAGCAGCCAAGCTCTGAGGGGGGGGTATGGCTACACCTTC	CASSQALRGGYGYTF
TRBV15	-	-	TRBJ1-5	TGTGCCACCAGCAGAGGAGGTGGGGTTAGCAATCAGCCCCAGCATTTT	CATSRGGGVSNQPQHF
TRBV2	few	TRBD1	TRBJ1-5	TGTGCCAGCAGCGATTCCGGACAGGGCAATCAGCCCCAGCATTTT	CASSDSGQGNQPQHF
TRBV4-3	-	TRBD1	TRBJ2-4	TGCGCCAGCAGCCAAGAAGGGACAGGGGTTAACATTCAGTACTTC	CASSQEGTGVNIQYF
TRBV25-1	-	-	TRBJ1-4	TGTGCCAGCAGTGAGGGCAGCGCAACTAATGAAAAACTGTTTTTT	CASSEGSATNEKLFF
TRBV28	-	-	TRBJ1-2	TGTGCCAGCAGTTTATTCGAGGCGCGCGGGGGCTACACCTTC	CASSLFEARGGYTF